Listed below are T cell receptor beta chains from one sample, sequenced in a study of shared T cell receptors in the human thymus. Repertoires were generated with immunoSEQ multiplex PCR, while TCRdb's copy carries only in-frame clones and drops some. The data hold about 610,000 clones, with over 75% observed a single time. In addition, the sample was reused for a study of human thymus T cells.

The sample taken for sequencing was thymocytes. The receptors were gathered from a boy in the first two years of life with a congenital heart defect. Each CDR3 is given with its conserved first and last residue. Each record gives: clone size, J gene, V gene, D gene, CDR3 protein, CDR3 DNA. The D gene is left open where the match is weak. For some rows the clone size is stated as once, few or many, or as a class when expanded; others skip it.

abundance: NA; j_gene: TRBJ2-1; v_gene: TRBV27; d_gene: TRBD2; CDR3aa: CASGLAGVNNEQFF; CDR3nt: TGTGCCAGCGGTCTAGCGGGCGTTAACAATGAGCAGTTCTTC
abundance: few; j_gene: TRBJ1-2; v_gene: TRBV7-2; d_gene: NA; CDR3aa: CASSSGDRKNYGYTF; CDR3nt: TGTGCCAGCAGCTCAGGTGACAGGAAAAACTATGGCTACACCTTC
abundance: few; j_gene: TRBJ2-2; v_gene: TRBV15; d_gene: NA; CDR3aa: CATGAFKGRYTGELFF; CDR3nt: TGTGCCACCGGGGCCTTCAAAGGGCGATACACCGGGGAGCTGTTTTTT
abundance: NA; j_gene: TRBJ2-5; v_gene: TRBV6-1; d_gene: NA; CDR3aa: CASSDGDRLRETQYF; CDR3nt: TGTGCCAGCAGTGACGGAGACAGGCTGCGGGAGACCCAGTACTTC
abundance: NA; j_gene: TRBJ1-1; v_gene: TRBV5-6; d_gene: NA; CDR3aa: CASSFDTTTEAFF; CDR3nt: TGTGCCAGCAGCTTCGACACAACAACTGAAGCTTTCTTT
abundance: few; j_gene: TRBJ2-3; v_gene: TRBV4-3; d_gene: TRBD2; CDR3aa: CASSQGRSGADTQYF; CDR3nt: TGCGCCAGCAGCCAAGGAAGAAGCGGGGCAGATACGCAGTATTTT
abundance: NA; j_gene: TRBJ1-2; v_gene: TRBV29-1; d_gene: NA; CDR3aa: CSVEAVTEGWYGYTF; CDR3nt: TGCAGCGTTGAAGCCGTAACGGAGGGCTGGTATGGCTACACCTTC
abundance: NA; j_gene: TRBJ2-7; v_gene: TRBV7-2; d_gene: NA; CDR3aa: CASSSEDEQYF; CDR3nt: TGTGCCAGCAGCTCAGAGGACGAGCAGTACTTC
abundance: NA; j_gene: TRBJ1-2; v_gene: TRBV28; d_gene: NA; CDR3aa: CASTGSGRGIYGYTF; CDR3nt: TGTGCCAGCACCGGTTCGGGGAGGGGGATCTATGGCTACACCTTC
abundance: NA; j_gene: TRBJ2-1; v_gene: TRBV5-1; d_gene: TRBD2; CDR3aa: CASSFGTTGREQFF; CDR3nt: TGCGCCAGCAGCTTCGGGACTACGGGGCGGGAGCAGTTCTTC
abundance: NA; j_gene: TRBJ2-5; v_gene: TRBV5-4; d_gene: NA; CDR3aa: CASSAPGPASGQETQYF; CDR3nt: TGTGCCAGCAGCGCCCCCGGTCCAGCCAGCGGGCAAGAGACCCAGTACTTC
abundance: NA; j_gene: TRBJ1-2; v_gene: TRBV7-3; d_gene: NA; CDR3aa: CASSLKAGRVGYGYTF; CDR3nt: TGTGCCAGCAGCTTAAAGGCAGGCAGGGTGGGCTATGGCTACACCTTC
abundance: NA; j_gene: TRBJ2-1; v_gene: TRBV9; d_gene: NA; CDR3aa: CASSVGTRGTGYNEQFF; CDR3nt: TGTGCCAGCAGCGTAGGGACGCGGGGGACAGGCTACAATGAGCAGTTCTTC
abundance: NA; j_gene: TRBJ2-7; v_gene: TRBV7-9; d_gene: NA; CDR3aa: CASSPGSEQYF; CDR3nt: TGTGCCAGCAGTCCTGGGAGCGAGCAGTACTTC
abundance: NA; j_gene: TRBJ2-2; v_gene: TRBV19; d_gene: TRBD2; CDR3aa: CASSTLAGALTGELFF; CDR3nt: TGTGCCAGTAGTACCCTAGCGGGAGCGTTAACCGGGGAGCTGTTTTTT
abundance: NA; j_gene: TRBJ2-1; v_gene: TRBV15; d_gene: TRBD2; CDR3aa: CATFRDNRTSGGTNEQFF; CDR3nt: TGTGCCACCTTCCGGGACAACCGGACTAGCGGGGGTACCAATGAGCAGTTCTTC
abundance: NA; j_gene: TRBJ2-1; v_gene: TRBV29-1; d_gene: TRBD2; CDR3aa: CSVEGPSSGRLGVYNEQFF; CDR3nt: TGCAGCGTTGAAGGCCCGTCTAGCGGGAGATTAGGAGTCTACAATGAGCAGTTCTTC
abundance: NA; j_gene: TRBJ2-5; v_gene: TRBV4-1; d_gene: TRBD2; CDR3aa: CASSQDGPGTRVQETQYF; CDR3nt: TGCGCCAGCAGCCAAGATGGGCCCGGGACTAGAGTCCAAGAGACCCAGTACTTC
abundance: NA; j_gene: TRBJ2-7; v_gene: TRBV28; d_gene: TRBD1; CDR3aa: CASSCRDRTYEQYF; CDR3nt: TGTGCCAGCAGTTGTAGGGACAGGACCTACGAGCAGTACTTC
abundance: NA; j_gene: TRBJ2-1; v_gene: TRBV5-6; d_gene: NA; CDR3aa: CASSRGDPAYNEQFF; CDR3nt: TGTGCCAGCAGCAGAGGAGACCCGGCTTACAATGAGCAGTTCTTC
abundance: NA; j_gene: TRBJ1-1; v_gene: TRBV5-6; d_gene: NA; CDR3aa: CASSLGRLNTEAFF; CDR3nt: TGTGCCAGCAGCTTGGGTCGGTTGAACACTGAAGCTTTCTTT
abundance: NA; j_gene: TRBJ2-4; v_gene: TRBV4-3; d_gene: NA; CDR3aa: CASSQERVHGYLRKNIQYF; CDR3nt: TGCGCCAGCAGCCAAGAACGGGTACATGGGTATCTCCGAAAAAACATTCAGTACTTC
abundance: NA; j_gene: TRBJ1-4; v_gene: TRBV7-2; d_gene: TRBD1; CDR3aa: CASSSGTGGEKLFF; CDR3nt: TGTGCCAGCAGCTCCGGGACAGGGGGTGAAAAACTGTTTTTT
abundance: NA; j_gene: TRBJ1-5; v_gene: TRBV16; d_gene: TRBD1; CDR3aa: CASRGTGSNQPQHF; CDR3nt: TGTGCCAGTAGGGGGACAGGGTCTAATCAGCCCCAGCATTTT
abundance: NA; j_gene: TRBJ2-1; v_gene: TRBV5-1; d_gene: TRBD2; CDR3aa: CASSPLRGGLAGDNEQFF; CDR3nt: TGCGCCAGCAGCCCGCTACGGGGGGGGCTAGCGGGAGACAATGAGCAGTTCTTC
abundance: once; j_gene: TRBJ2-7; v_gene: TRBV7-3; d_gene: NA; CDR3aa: CASSLRDPSWGDRTYEQYF; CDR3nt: TGTGCCAGCAGCCTCAGGGACCCCTCCTGGGGGGACCGCACCTACGAGCAGTACTTC
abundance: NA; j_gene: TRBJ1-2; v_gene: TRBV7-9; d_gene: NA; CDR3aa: CASSPDISTF; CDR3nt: TGTGCCAGCAGCCCGGACATCTCTACCTTC
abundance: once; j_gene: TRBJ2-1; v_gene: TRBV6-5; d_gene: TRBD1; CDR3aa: CASSYPTGVDEQFF; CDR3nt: TGTGCCAGCAGTTACCCGACAGGGGTGGATGAGCAGTTCTTC
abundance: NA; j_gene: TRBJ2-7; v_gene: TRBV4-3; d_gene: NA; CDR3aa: CASSQDLPAVTYEQYF; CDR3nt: TGCGCCAGCAGCCAAGATCTCCCAGCGGTCACCTACGAGCAGTACTTC
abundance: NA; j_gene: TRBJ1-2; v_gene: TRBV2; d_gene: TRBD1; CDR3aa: CASKALGWQGDGYTF; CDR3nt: TGTGCCAGCAAGGCTCTAGGGTGGCAGGGGGATGGCTACACCTTC
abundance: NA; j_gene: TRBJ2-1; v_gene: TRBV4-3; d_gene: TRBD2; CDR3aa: CASSHFWSSGGTQPNEQFF; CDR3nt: TGCGCCAGCAGCCACTTTTGGTCTAGCGGGGGGACCCAACCCAATGAGCAGTTCTTC
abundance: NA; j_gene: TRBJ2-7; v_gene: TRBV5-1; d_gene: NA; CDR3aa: CASSLVRVDPSEQYF; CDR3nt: TGCGCCAGCAGCTTGGTCAGGGTGGACCCCTCCGAGCAGTACTTC
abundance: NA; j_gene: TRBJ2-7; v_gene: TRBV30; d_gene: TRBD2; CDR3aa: CAWSTATFVQRENHYEQYF; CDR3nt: TGTGCCTGGAGTACCGCTACCTTCGTCCAGCGGGAGAACCATTACGAGCAGTACTTC
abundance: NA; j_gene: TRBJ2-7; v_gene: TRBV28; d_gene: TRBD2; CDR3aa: CASSLQRDPYEQYF; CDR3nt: TGTGCCAGCAGTTTGCAGCGGGACCCCTACGAGCAGTACTTC
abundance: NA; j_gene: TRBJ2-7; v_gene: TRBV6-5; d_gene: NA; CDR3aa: CASSYSIPGRYEQYF; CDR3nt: TGTGCCAGCAGTTACTCGATCCCAGGGAGGTACGAGCAGTACTTC
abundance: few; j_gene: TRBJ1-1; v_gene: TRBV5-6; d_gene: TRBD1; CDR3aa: CASSHSSTGVNTEAFF; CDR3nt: TGTGCCAGCAGCCATAGTTCTACAGGGGTAAACACTGAAGCTTTCTTT
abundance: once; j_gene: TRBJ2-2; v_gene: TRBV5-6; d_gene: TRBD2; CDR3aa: CASSLGLAGGTGELFF; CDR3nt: TGTGCCAGCAGCTTGGGGCTAGCGGGAGGGACCGGGGAGCTGTTTTTT
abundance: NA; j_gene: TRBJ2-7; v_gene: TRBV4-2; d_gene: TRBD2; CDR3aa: CASSHLRTSGHPYEQYF; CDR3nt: TGTGCCAGCAGCCATTTGAGGACTAGCGGGCACCCCTACGAGCAGTACTTC
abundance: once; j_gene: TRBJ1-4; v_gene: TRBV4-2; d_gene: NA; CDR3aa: CASSQDVEKLFF; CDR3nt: TGTGCCAGCAGCCAAGACGTCGAAAAACTGTTTTTT
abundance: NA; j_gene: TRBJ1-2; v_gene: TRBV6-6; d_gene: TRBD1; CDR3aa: CASRGGQGSGYTF; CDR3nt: TGTGCCAGCAGGGGGGGACAGGGGTCTGGCTACACCTTC
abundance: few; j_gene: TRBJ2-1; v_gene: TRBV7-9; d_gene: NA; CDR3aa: CASSLPSLDNEQFF; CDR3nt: TGTGCCAGCAGCTTACCTAGCCTAGACAATGAGCAGTTCTTC
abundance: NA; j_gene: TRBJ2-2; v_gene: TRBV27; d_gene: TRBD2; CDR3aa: CASRILAGDTGELFF; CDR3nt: TGTGCCAGCAGGATACTAGCGGGCGACACCGGGGAGCTGTTTTTT